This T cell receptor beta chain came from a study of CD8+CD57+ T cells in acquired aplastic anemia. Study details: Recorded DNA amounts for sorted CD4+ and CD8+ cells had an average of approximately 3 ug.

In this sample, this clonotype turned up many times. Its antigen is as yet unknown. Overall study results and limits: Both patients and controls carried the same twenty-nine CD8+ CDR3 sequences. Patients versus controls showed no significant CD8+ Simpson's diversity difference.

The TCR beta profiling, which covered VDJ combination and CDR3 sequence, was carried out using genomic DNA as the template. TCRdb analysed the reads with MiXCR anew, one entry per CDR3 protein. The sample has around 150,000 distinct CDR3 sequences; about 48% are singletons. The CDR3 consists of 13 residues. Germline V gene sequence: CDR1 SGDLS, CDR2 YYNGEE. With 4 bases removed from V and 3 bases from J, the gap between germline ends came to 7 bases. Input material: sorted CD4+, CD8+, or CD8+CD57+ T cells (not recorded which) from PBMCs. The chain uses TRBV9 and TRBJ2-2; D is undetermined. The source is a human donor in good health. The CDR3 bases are TGTGCCAGCAGCCCGAGGTACACCGGGGAGCTGTTTTTT. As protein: CASSPRYTGELFF. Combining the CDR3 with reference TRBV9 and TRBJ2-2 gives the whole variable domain DSGVTQTPKHLITATGQRVTLRCSPRSGDLSVYWYQQSLDQGLQFLIQYYNGEERAKGNILERFSAQQFPDLHSELNLSSLELGDSALYFCASSPRYTGELFFGEGSRLTVL.